Included here is one TCR beta chain sequence, with context. This sample is part of a study of blood T cell repertoires in COVID-19. In the study overall: T cells, B-cell-depleted T cells, or PBMCs supplied cDNA or gDNA.

The method was immunoSEQ multiplex PCR; TCRdb's version includes in-frame clones alone and lacks a portion of them. This sample has some 130,000 clones; about 89% occur once, and the top ten carry more than 15%. CDR3 length: 13 residues. Per the germline V gene, CDR1 is SNHLY and CDR2 is FYNNEI. The J segment lost 5 bases and the V segment lost 7 bases, leaving 4 bases of the junction unmatched. This rearrangement joins TRBV2 to TRBJ1-5; 8 positions agree with TRBD1. The TCR was taken from a middle-aged man with active or convalescent COVID-19. The sample was peripheral blood. The CDR3 region is CASNGQGHQPQHF. CDR3 DNA: TGTGCCAGCAATGGACAGGGACATCAGCCCCAGCATTTT.